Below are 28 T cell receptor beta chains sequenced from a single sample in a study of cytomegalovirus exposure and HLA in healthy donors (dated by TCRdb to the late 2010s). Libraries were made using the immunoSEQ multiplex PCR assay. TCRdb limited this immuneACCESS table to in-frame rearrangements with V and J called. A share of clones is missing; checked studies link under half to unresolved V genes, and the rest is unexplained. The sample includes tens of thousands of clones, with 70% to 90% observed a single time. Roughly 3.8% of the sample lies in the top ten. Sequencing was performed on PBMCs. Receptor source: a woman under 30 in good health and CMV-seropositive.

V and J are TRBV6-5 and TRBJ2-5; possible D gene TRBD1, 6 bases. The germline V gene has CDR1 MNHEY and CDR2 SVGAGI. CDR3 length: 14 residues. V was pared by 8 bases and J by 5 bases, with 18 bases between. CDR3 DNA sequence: TGTGCCAGCCACAAAGCCTACAGGGTGGAGACCCAGTACTTC. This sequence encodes CASHKAYRVETQYF.

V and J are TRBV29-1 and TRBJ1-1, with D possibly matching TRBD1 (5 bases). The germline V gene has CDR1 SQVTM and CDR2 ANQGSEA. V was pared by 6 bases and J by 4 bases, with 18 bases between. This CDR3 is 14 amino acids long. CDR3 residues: CSVSPRGGGTEAFF. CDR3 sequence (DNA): TGCAGCGTGTCTCCGAGGGGAGGTGGCACTGAAGCTTTCTTT.

CDR3 sequence: CASSQGPDHSSTEAFF. The CDR3 DNA reads TGCGCCAGCAGCCAGGGTCCGGATCACAGCTCTACTGAAGCTTTCTTT. The chain has TRBV4-3 and TRBJ1-1, with D hard to call. The V gene lost 3 bases and the J gene lost 5 bases, with 19 bases spanning the gap. The CDR3 length is 16 residues. Per the germline V gene, CDR1 is LGHNA and CDR2 is YSLEER.

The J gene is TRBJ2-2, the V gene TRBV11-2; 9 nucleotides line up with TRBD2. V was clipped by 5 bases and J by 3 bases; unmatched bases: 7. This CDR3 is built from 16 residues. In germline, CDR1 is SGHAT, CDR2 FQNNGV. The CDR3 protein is CASSPRLAEDTGELFF. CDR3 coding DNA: TGTGCCAGCAGCCCGCGACTAGCGGAAGACACCGGGGAGCTGTTTTTT.

CDR3 DNA sequence: TGTGCCAGCAGCTCCCGACCAGGGGGTTGGGGCACTGAAGCTTTCTTT. Translated: CASSSRPGGWGTEAFF. This sequence joins TRBV7-9 and TRBJ1-1; 7 bases match TRBD1. CDR1 SEHNR and CDR2 FQNEAQ come from the germline V gene (reference sequence). The CDR3 is made up of 16 amino acids. Trimming removed 4 bases from V and 4 bases from J; junction bases left unmatched: 12. Full variable domain (remainder filled in from reference TRBV7-9 and TRBJ1-1): DTGVSQNPRHKITKRGQNVTFRCDPISEHNRLYWYRQTLGQGPEFLTYFQNEAQLEKSRLLSDRFSAERPKGSFSTLEIQRTEQGDSAMYLCASSSRPGGWGTEAFFGQGTRLTVV.

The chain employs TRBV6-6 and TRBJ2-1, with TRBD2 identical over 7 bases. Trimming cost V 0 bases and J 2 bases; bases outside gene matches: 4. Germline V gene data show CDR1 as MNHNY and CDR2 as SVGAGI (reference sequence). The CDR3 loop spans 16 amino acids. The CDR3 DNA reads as TGTGCCAGCAGTTACTCGAGGGAGGGCCCCTACAATGAGCAGTTCTTC. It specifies CASSYSREGPYNEQFF.

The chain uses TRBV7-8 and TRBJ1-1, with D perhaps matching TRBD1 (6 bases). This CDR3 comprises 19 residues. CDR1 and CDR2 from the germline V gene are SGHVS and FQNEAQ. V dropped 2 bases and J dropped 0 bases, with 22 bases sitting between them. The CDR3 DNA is TGTGCCAGCAGCTTAAGTTTGGGCGGGGGCTACGTCATGAACACTGAAGCTTTCTTT. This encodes CASSLSLGGGYVMNTEAFF.

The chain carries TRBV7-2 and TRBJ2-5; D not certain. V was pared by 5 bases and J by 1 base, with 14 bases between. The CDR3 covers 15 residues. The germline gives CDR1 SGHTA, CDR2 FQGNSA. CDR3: CASSPDERAQETQYF. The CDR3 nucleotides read TGTGCCAGCAGCCCCGACGAGCGAGCCCAAGAGACCCAGTACTTC.

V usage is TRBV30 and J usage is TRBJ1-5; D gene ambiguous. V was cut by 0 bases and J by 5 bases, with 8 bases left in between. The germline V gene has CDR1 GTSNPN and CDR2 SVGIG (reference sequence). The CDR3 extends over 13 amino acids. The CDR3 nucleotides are TGTGCCTGGAGTGTATTATCAGATCAGCCCCAGCATTTT. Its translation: CAWSVLSDQPQHF.

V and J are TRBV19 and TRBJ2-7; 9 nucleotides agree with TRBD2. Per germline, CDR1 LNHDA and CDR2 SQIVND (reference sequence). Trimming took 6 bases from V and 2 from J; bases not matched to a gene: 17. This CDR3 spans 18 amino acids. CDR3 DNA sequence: TGTGCCAGTAGCCCACGAGGCATTAGCGGGGGCACCACCTACGAGCAGTACTTC. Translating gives CASSPRGISGGTTYEQYF.

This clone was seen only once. The CDR3 sequence is CASSSTLAGGYNEQFF. CDR3 bases: TGTGCCAGCAGCTCGACACTAGCGGGGGGATACAATGAGCAGTTCTTC. The chain couples TRBV7-9 to TRBJ2-1; 12 bases fit TRBD2. Germline CDR1 SEHNR, CDR2 FQNEAQ (reference sequence). V lost 4 bases to trimming and J lost 4 bases; unmatched junction nucleotides: 5. The CDR3 has 16 amino acids.

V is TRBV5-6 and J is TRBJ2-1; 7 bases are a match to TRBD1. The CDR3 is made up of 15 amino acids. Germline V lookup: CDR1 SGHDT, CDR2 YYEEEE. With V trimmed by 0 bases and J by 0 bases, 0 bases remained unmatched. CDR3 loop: CASSLDRGSYNEQFF. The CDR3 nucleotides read TGTGCCAGCAGCTTGGACAGGGGCTCCTACAATGAGCAGTTCTTC.

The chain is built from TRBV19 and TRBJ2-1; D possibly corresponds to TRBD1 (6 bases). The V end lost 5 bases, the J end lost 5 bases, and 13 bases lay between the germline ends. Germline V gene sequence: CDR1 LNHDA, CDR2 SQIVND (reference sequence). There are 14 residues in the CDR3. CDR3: CASSPLDRNNEQFF. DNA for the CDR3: TGTGCCAGTAGTCCCCTGGACAGAAACAATGAGCAGTTCTTC.

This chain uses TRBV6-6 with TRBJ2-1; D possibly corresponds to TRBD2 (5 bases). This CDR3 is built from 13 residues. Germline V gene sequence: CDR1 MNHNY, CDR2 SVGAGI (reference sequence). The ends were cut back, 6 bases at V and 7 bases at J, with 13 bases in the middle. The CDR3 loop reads CASRLGGRNEQFF. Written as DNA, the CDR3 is TGTGCCAGCAGACTTGGTGGGAGAAATGAGCAGTTCTTC.

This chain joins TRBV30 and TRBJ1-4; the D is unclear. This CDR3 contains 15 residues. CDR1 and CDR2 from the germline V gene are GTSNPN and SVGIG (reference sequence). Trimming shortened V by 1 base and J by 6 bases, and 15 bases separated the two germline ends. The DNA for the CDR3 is TGTGCCTGGAGTGGTGGTGTGAGCGACTATGAAAAACTGTTTTTT. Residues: CAWSGGVSDYEKLFF.

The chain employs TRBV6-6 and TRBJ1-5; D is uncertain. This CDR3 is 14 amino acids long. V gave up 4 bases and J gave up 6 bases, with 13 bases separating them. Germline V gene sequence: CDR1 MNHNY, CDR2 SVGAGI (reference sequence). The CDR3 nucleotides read TGTGCCAGCAGTTTTACCCCCGGCGGTCAGCCCCAGCATTTT. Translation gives CASSFTPGGQPQHF.

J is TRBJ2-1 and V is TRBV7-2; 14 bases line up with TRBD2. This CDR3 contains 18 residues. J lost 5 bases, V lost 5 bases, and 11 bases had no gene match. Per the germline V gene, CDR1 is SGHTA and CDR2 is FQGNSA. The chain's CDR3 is CASSRRLAGGQGNNEQFF. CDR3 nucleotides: TGTGCCAGCAGCCGGCGACTAGCGGGGGGGCAGGGCAACAATGAGCAGTTCTTC.

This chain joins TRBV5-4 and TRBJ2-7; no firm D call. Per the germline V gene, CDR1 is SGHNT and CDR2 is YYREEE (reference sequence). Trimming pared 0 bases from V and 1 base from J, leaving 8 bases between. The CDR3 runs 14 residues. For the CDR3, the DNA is TGTGCCAGCAGCTTGGCCGGTGGTTCCTACGAGCAGTACTTC. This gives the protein CASSLAGGSYEQYF.

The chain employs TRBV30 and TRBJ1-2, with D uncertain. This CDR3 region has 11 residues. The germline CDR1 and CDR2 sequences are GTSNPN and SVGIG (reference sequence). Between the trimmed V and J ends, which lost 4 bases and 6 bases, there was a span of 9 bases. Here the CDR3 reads CAWTSSDGYTF. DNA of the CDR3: TGTGCCTGGACGAGTTCTGATGGCTACACCTTC.

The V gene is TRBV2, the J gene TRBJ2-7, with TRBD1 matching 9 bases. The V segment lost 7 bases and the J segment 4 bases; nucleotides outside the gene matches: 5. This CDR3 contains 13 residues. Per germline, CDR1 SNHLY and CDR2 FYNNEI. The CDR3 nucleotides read TGTGCCAGCATAAGAGGGACAGGGTACGAGCAGTACTTC. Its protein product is CASIRGTGYEQYF.

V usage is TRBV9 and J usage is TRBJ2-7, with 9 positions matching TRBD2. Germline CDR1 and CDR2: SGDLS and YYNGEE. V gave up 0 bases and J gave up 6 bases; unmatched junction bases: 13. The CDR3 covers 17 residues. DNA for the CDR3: TGTGCCAGCAGCGTAGCGGGAGGGACTAGCCCGTACTCCGAGCAGTACTTC. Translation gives CASSVAGGTSPYSEQYF.

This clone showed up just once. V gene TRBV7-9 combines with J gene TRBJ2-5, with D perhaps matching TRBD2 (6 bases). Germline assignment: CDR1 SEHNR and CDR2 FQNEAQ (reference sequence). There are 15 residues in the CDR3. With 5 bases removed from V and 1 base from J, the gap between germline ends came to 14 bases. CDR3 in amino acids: CASSPAGRLQETQYF. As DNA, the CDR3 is TGTGCCAGCAGCCCGGCGGGACGGCTCCAAGAGACCCAGTACTTC.

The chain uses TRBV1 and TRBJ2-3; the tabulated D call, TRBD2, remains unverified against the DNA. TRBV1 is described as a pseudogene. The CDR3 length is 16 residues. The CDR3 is CTSSRGTSTSTDTQYF. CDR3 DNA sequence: TGCACCAGCAGCCGAGGGACTAGTACTAGCACAGATACGCAGTATTTT.

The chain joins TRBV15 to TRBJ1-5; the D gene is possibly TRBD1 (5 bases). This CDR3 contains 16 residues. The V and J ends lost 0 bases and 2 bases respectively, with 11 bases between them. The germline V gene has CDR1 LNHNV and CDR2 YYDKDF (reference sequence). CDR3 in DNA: TGTGCCACCAGCAGAGAAGCAGGGCTTGGCAATCAGCCCCAGCATTTT. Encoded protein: CATSREAGLGNQPQHF.

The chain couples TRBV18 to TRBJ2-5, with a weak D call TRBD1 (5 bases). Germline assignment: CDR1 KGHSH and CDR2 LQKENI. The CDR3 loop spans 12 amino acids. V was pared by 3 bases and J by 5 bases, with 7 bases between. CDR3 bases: TGTGCCAGCTCACCGGGGCTGGAGACCCAGTACTTC. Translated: CASSPGLETQYF.

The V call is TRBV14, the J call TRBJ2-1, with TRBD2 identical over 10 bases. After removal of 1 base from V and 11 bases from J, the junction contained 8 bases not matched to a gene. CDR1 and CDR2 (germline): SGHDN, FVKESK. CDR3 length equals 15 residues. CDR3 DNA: TGTGCCAGCAGCCAAGTGTCTAGCGGGAGCGTGAAGCAGTTCTTC. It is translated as CASSQVSSGSVKQFF.

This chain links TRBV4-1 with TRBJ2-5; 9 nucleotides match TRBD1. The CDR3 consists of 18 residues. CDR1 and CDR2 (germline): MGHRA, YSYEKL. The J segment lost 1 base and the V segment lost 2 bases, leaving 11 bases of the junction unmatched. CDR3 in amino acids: CASSQTLYRDRAQETQYF. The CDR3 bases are TGCGCCAGCAGCCAAACCCTGTACCGGGACAGGGCCCAAGAGACCCAGTACTTC.

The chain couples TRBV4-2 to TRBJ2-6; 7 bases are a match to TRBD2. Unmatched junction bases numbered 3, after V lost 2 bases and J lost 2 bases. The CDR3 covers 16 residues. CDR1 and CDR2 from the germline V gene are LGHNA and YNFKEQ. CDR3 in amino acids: CASSQWEGTGANVLTF. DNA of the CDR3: TGTGCCAGCAGCCAATGGGAGGGGACTGGGGCCAACGTCCTGACTTTC.